This TCR beta chain was profiled in a study of T cells expressing NK-cell markers. Overall study: Sorted CD3+CD56+NKG2C+, CD3+CD56+NKG2C- and CD3+CD56-NKG2C+ T cells supplied TCR beta repertoires. Overall study results and limits: Expanded clones of NKG2C+ T cells had an unclear HCMV specificity.

Each CDR3 protein gets one entry in TCRdb, which reprocessed the 5' RACE reads and gives no DNA. This table holds about 160,000 distinct CDR3 sequences. Notes on this clonotype: The antigen remains unidentified.

Germline CDR1 is SGHVS and CDR2 is FQNEAQ. The CDR3 spans 15 residues. V is TRBV7-8 and J is TRBJ1-1. Sequencing input: blood T cells: a sorted CD56 or NKG2C T cell subset, CD4+ or CD8+ T cells, or bulk PBMC T cells (not recorded which). The sequence was obtained from a woman between 18 and 70 years old in good health. CDR3 sequence: CASSLILTVNTEAFF.